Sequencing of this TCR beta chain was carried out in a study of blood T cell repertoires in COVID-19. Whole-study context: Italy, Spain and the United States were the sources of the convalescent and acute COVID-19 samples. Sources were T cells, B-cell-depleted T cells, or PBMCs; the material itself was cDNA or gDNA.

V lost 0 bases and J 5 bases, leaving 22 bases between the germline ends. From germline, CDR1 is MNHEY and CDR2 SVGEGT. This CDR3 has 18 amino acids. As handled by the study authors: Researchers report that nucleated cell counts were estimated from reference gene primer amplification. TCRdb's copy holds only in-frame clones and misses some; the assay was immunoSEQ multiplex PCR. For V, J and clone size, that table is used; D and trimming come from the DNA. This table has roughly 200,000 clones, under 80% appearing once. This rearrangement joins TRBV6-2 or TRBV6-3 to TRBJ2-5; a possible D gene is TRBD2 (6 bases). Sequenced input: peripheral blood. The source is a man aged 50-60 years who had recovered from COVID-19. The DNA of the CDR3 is TGTGCCAGCAGTTACTCGAGTTTTTCCCCCAGGGAGGTGGAGACCCAGTACTTC. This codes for CASSYSSFSPREVETQYF.